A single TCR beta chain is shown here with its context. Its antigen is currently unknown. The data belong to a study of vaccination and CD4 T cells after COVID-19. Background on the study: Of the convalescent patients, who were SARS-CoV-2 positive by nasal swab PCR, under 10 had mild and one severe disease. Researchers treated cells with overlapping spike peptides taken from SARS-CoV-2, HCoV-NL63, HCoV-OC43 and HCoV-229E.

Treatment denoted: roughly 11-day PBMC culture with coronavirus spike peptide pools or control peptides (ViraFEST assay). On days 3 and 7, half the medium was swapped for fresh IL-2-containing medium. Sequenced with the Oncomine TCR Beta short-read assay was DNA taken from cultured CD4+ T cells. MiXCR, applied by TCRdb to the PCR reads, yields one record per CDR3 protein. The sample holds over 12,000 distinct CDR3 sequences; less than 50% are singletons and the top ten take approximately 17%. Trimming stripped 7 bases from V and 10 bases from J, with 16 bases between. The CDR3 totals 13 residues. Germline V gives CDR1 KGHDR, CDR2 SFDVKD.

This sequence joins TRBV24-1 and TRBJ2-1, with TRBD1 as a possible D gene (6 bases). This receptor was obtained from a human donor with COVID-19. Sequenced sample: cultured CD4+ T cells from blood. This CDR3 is CATSRQVRGEQFF. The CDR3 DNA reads TGTGCCACCAGCCGACAGGTCAGAGGCGAGCAGTTCTTC.